Listed below are T cell receptor beta chains from one sample, sequenced in a study of HIV-infected patients and healthy controls. TCRdb reprocessed the 5' RACE reads with MiXCR, giving one entry per CDR3 protein. Here the sample spans around 62,000 distinct CDR3 sequences, roughly 21% being singletons. The specimen was CD4+ T cells from blood. The receptors come from a human donor in good health. Each CDR3 is given with its conserved first and last residue. D genes are given only for firm matches. The size of a clone is reported for some rows only, either as once, few or many, or as a class for expanded clones.

D gene	V gene	J gene	clone size	CDR3 DNA	CDR3 protein
TRBD1	TRBV12-5	TRBJ1-2	few	TGTGCTAGTGGTTCAGGGGGCTATGGCTACACCTTC	CASGSGGYGYTF
TRBD1	TRBV6-5	TRBJ1-1	.	TGTGCCAGCAGTTACTCTATCGGTCGCAGGGGGGATAACACTGAAGCTTTCTTT	CASSYSIGRRGDNTEAFF
TRBD1	TRBV10-3	TRBJ1-5	.	TGTGCCATCAGTGCCGGGACAGGGAATCAGCCCCAGCATTTT	CAISAGTGNQPQHF
.	TRBV11-2	TRBJ2-6	many	TGTGCCAGCAGCCTTGGGATTTACTCTGGGGCCAACGTCCTGACTTTC	CASSLGIYSGANVLTF
.	TRBV11-3	TRBJ2-5	many	TGTGCCAGCAGCTTATATGACAGACAAGAGACCCAGTACTTC	CASSLYDRQETQYF
TRBD1	TRBV6-5	TRBJ1-2	few	TGTGCCAGCAGTTACTCTTCAGGGGGGAATCCCTATGGCTACACCTTC	CASSYSSGGNPYGYTF
.	TRBV19	TRBJ2-1	.	TGTGCCAGTAGTAACCAGGGGGGCAATGAGCAGTTCTTC	CASSNQGGNEQFF
TRBD1	TRBV3-1	TRBJ1-1	.	TGTGCCAGCAGCCGTCCCGGGACAGGAACGAACACTGAAGCTTTCTTT	CASSRPGTGTNTEAFF
.	TRBV11-1	TRBJ2-3	many	TGTGCCAGCAGCTTTTCCAGAAGCACAGATACGCAGTATTTT	CASSFSRSTDTQYF
.	TRBV6-1	TRBJ1-5	few	TGTGCCAGTTTGACGGAGGGCGCCCAGCATTTT	CASLTEGAQHF